The 29 T cell receptor beta chains reported below all come from one sample, sequenced in a study of shared clonotypes between healthy human individuals. TCRdb's table, derived via immunoSEQ multiplex PCR, lists solely in-frame clones and lacks some. The sample carries about 490,000 clones, roughly 78% recorded once. The specimen was PBMCs. These receptors came from a middle-aged woman in good health. Some clones in this sample may be carry-over from other donors' samples.

This clone appeared a single time. This chain connects TRBV18 to TRBJ1-4; possibly TRBD1 for D (6 bases). Germline V lookup: CDR1 KGHSH, CDR2 LQKENI. The CDR3 consists of 16 residues. The V end lost 3 bases, the J end lost 3 bases, and 14 bases lay between the germline ends. CDR3 sequence (DNA): TGTGCCAGCTCACCCGCAGGGAGGGGGTCTAATGAAAAACTGTTTTTT. This sequence encodes CASSPAGRGSNEKLFF.

The J gene is TRBJ2-1, the V gene TRBV5-1, with TRBD1 identical over 8 bases. Trimming at V came to 0 bases and at J to 2 bases, leaving 1 base not matched to a gene. The CDR3 is 15 residues long. Germline V gene sequence: CDR1 SGHRS, CDR2 YFSETQ. The DNA for the CDR3 is TGCGCCAGCAGCTTGGAGGACAGGGCCTACAATGAGCAGTTCTTC. Encoded protein: CASSLEDRAYNEQFF. Full variable domain (outside the CDR3, taken from reference TRBV5-1 and TRBJ2-1): KAGVTQTPRYLIKTRGQQVTLSCSPISGHRSVSWYQQTPGQGLQFLFEYFSETQRNKGNFPGRFSGRQFSNSRSEMNVSTLELGDSALYLCASSLEDRAYNEQFFGPGTRLTVL.

The genes are TRBV4-1 and TRBJ2-1, with D maybe TRBD1 (5 bases). Trimming cost V 1 base and J 3 bases, with 13 bases left between them. CDR3 size: 16 residues. Germline V gives CDR1 MGHRA, CDR2 YSYEKL. The CDR3 sequence: CASSQGASGFYNEQFF. In nucleotides, the CDR3 is TGCGCCAGCAGCCAAGGAGCATCAGGGTTCTACAATGAGCAGTTCTTC.

The chain uses TRBV7-3 and TRBJ2-1, with 7 bases lining up with TRBD1. With 3 bases clipped from V and 5 bases from J, the junction kept 7 bases outside the gene matches. There are 15 residues in the CDR3. The germline V gene encodes CDR1 SGHTA and CDR2 FQGTGA. The CDR3, as DNA: TGTGCCAGCAGCTTTGCAGGGGGAACCCACAATGAGCAGTTCTTC. As protein: CASSFAGGTHNEQFF.

The chain links TRBV25-1 to TRBJ2-1, with 7 bases aligning to TRBD1. This CDR3 is built from 16 residues. Unmatched junction bases numbered 11, after V lost 8 bases and J lost 1 base. Germline V CDR1 and CDR2: MGHDK, SYGVNS. The CDR3 loop is CASQPLGQSSYNEQFF. CDR3 coding DNA: TGTGCCAGCCAACCCCTGGGACAGAGTTCCTACAATGAGCAGTTCTTC.

The chain uses TRBV28 and TRBJ1-2, with TRBD1 matching over 9 bases. Germline assignment: CDR1 MDHEN and CDR2 SYDVKM. The CDR3 is made up of 15 amino acids. J was trimmed by 5 bases and V by 5 bases; bases with no gene match: 9. The CDR3, as DNA: TGTGCCAGCAGTACCCAGGACAGGGGAGGTTATGGCTACACCTTC. Residues: CASSTQDRGGYGYTF.

This chain joins TRBV27 and TRBJ2-3, with TRBD2 matching over 9 bases. With 6 bases clipped from V and 4 bases from J, the junction kept 11 bases outside the gene matches. The CDR3 consists of 16 residues. Per germline, CDR1 MNHEY and CDR2 SMNVEV (reference sequence). The CDR3 loop reads CASSPKRTSDADTQYF. CDR3 nucleotide sequence: TGTGCCAGCAGCCCAAAACGGACTAGCGATGCAGATACGCAGTATTTT.

This clone was picked up a small number of times. Other DNA sequences in the sample encode the same CDR3. This sequence joins TRBV11-2 and TRBJ1-2, with 7 bases that match TRBD1. The CDR3 covers 14 residues. Germline V lookup: CDR1 SGHAT, CDR2 FQNNGV. V was pared by 1 base and J by 2 bases, with 1 base of the junction left unmatched. This CDR3 is CASSLVTGNYGYTF. The DNA for the CDR3 is TGTGCCAGCAGCTTAGTGACAGGGAACTATGGCTACACCTTC.

The rearrangement joins TRBV27 to TRBJ2-1; 16 bases agree with TRBD2. Germline CDR1 and CDR2: MNHEY and SMNVEV (reference sequence). The CDR3 consists of 18 residues. V was clipped by 7 bases and J by 6 bases; unmatched bases: 12. CDR3 protein: CASTLLGLAGGPGNEQFF. As DNA, the CDR3 is TGTGCCAGCACCTTATTGGGACTAGCGGGAGGGCCGGGCAATGAGCAGTTCTTC.

The rearrangement links TRBV9 to TRBJ1-1, with 8 positions matching TRBD1. CDR3 length: 13 residues. The germline gives CDR1 SGDLS, CDR2 YYNGEE. The V segment lost 4 bases and the J segment 5 bases; nucleotides outside the gene matches: 4. Here the CDR3 reads CASSLTGETEAFF. The DNA of the CDR3 is TGTGCCAGCAGCCTGACAGGGGAAACTGAAGCTTTCTTT.

The chain carries TRBV19 and TRBJ2-6, with D hard to call. The CDR3 is 15 amino acids. Germline lookup yields CDR1 LNHDA and CDR2 SQIVND (reference sequence). Deletions cut 0 bases from V and 0 bases from J, with 3 bases between. The CDR3 region has the DNA TGTGCCAGTAGTATAGAGAACTCTGGGGCCAACGTCCTGACTTTC. Its protein product is CASSIENSGANVLTF.

V and J are TRBV18 and TRBJ2-7; the D call may be TRBD1 or TRBD2 (6 bases each). The V gene's germline CDR1 is KGHSH and CDR2 LQKENI. The CDR3 extends over 14 amino acids. V dropped 6 bases and J dropped 5 bases, with 17 bases sitting between them. CDR3 nucleotide sequence: TGTGCCAGCTCTGGGGGGCGCAAGTCCAACGAGCAGTACTTC. Its protein product is CASSGGRKSNEQYF.

V is TRBV11-3 and J is TRBJ2-7; 8 bases are shared with TRBD2. After removal of 5 bases from V and 2 bases from J, the junction contained 8 bases not matched to a gene. In germline, CDR1 is SGHNT, CDR2 YENEEA. The CDR3 is made up of 15 amino acids. The CDR3 region has the DNA TGTGCCAGCAGCCGCGGGGGAGCGGGAGCCTACGAGCAGTACTTC. Protein sequence: CASSRGGAGAYEQYF.

The chain carries TRBV20-1 and TRBJ2-5; D unclear. The V end was cut by 3 bases, the J end by 2 bases, with 4 bases between. This CDR3 is 11 amino acids long. CDR1 and CDR2 (germline): DFQATT, SNEGSKA (reference sequence). CDR3 sequence reads: CSASLQETQYF. Written as DNA, the CDR3 is TGCAGTGCTAGTCTGCAAGAGACCCAGTACTTC.

This clone was recorded at least ten times. V is TRBV15 and J is TRBJ2-1; tentatively, D is TRBD1 (6 bases). CDR1 and CDR2 (germline): LNHNV, YYDKDF (reference sequence). The CDR3 consists of 17 residues. The V and J ends lost 5 bases and 0 bases respectively, with 17 bases between them. The DNA for the CDR3 is TGTGCCACCAGCGGAACCTCAGGGGTAGGCTCCTACAATGAGCAGTTCTTC. This encodes CATSGTSGVGSYNEQFF.

The chain joins TRBV5-1 to TRBJ2-7, with D tentatively TRBD2 (5 bases). The germline V gene has CDR1 SGHRS and CDR2 YFSETQ. Trimming removed 2 bases from V and 6 bases from J, with 9 bases in between. This CDR3 has 12 amino acids. CDR3 residues: CASSLAAGEQYF. The CDR3 coding sequence is TGCGCCAGCAGCTTAGCGGCGGGCGAGCAGTACTTC.

The chain combines TRBV11-2 with TRBJ2-7, with TRBD2 matching 11 bases. The CDR3 sequence is 15 residues long. V dropped 8 bases and J dropped 3; count of bases not matched to a gene: 9. Germline V gene lookup returns CDR1 SGHAT and CDR2 FQNNGV. In DNA, the CDR3 is TGTGCCAGCGGCTCGAGACTAGCGGGATACTACGAGCAGTACTTC. Encoded protein: CASGSRLAGYYEQYF.

Regarding this clone: Other DNA variants within this sample encode the same CDR3. CDR3 sequence (DNA): TGTGCCAGCAGCAGAACCTTGGATGAGCAGTTCTTC. It codes for CASSRTLDEQFF. J is TRBJ2-1 and V is TRBV7-9; D unclear. Germline assignment: CDR1 SEHNR and CDR2 FQNEAQ (reference sequence). The CDR3 totals 12 residues. V lost 5 bases and J 8 bases, leaving 10 bases between the germline ends.

The chain combines TRBV6-1 with TRBJ1-4; 9 bases match TRBD1. Trimming cost V 8 bases and J 11 bases; bases outside gene matches: 6. The germline CDR1 and CDR2 sequences are MNHNS and SASEGT. This CDR3 is 12 amino acids long. Here the CDR3 reads CASFDRGTKLFF. CDR3 bases: TGTGCCAGCTTCGACAGGGGGACGAAACTGTTTTTT.

This clone was picked up a small number of times. The chain is built from TRBV30 and TRBJ1-1; no clear D gene. The germline V gene encodes CDR1 GTSNPN and CDR2 SVGIG (reference sequence). V dropped 2 bases and J dropped 1 base, with 8 bases sitting between them. This CDR3 contains 13 residues. CDR3 residues: CAWSSQWNTEAFF. In nucleotides, the CDR3 is TGTGCCTGGAGTAGTCAGTGGAACACTGAAGCTTTCTTT.

The rearrangement uses TRBV5-1 and TRBJ1-2; D not resolved. The CDR3 has 14 amino acids. The germline V and J ends were trimmed by 3 bases and 2 bases, with 11 bases remaining between them. Germline V gene lookup returns CDR1 SGHRS and CDR2 YFSETQ. CDR3 DNA sequence: TGCGCCAGCAGCTCCCCGAGGAGCAACTATGGCTACACCTTC. Amino acids: CASSSPRSNYGYTF.

The chain employs TRBV13 and TRBJ2-3, with TRBD1 as a possible D gene (6 bases). V lost 0 bases to trimming and J lost 2 bases, with 9 bases between them. Germline-derived CDR1 and CDR2 are PRHDT and FYEKMQ (reference sequence). The CDR3 extends over 15 amino acids. This chain's CDR3 is CASSLGQGVTDTQYF. CDR3 in DNA: TGTGCCAGCAGCTTAGGACAGGGAGTCACAGATACGCAGTATTTT.

This clone was seen just once. V and J are TRBV9 and TRBJ2-2, with D tentatively TRBD1 (5 bases). The germline V gene has CDR1 SGDLS and CDR2 YYNGEE. V lost 1 base to trimming and J lost 2 bases, with 9 bases between them. The CDR3 is 15 amino acids. The CDR3 loop reads CASSVRGSNTGELFF. The CDR3 DNA follows: TGTGCCAGCAGCGTAAGGGGCAGTAACACCGGGGAGCTGTTTTTT.

V and J are TRBV14 and TRBJ2-7; 8 bases agree with TRBD1. CDR3 length equals 12 residues. V shed 4 bases and J 7 bases; nucleotides not matched to a gene: 3. Germline loops: CDR1 SGHDN, CDR2 FVKESK. The CDR3 loop is CASSLRGREQYF. Here the CDR3 DNA reads TGTGCCAGCAGCCTCAGGGGGCGTGAGCAGTACTTC.

This clone came up a few times. The rearrangement links TRBV2 to TRBJ2-1; weak D call: TRBD1 (5 bases). In germline, CDR1 is SNHLY, CDR2 FYNNEI. V lost 2 bases and J 4 bases, leaving 12 bases between the germline ends. The length of the CDR3 is 15 residues. CDR3: CASSEFRQIYNEQFF. The CDR3 coding sequence is TGTGCCAGCAGTGAATTCCGACAGATATACAATGAGCAGTTCTTC. Complete variable domain (other parts from reference TRBV2 and TRBJ2-1): EPEVTQTPSHQVTQMGQEVILRCVPISNHLYFYWYRQILGQKVEFLVSFYNNEISEKSEIFDDQFSVERPDGSNFTLKIRSTKLEDSAMYFCASSEFRQIYNEQFFGPGTRLTVL.

The J gene is TRBJ2-1, the V gene TRBV2; TRBD2 matches at 8 bases. Trimming at V came to 3 bases and at J to 2 bases, leaving 0 bases not matched to a gene. The germline CDR1 and CDR2 sequences are SNHLY and FYNNEI. The CDR3 has 14 residues. CDR3 in DNA: TGTGCCAGCAGTGAGCGGGAGGCCTACAATGAGCAGTTCTTC. This translates into CASSEREAYNEQFF.

CDR3 in amino acids: CASSLVGSRGIETQYF. As DNA, the CDR3 is TGTGCCAGCAGCTTGGTAGGGAGTCGGGGTATAGAGACCCAGTACTTC. The genes are TRBV5-6 and TRBJ2-5, with D possibly TRBD2 on 5 matching bases. Germline V gene lookup returns CDR1 SGHDT and CDR2 YYEEEE. Trimming cost V 0 bases and J 4 bases, with 16 bases left between them. The CDR3 is 16 amino acids.

The table lists this clone with a count of one. The chain combines TRBV28 with TRBJ2-5; TRBD1 might be the D (6 bases). Germline assignment: CDR1 MDHEN and CDR2 SYDVKM. The CDR3 covers 16 residues. Trimming cost V 6 bases and J 1 base, with 18 bases left between them. The CDR3 DNA reads TGTGCCAGCAGCCGAGGGGGACGGGGAAGCCAAGAGACCCAGTACTTC. Translating it yields CASSRGGRGSQETQYF.

The gene calls are TRBV9 and TRBJ2-1, with D hard to call. The germline gives CDR1 SGDLS, CDR2 YYNGEE. V was clipped by 3 bases and J by 6 bases, with 10 bases between them. The CDR3 extends over 13 amino acids. The CDR3 is CASSESGTNEQFF. The CDR3 DNA reads TGTGCCAGCAGCGAGTCAGGTACCAATGAGCAGTTCTTC. The full variable domain, with the rest looked up from reference TRBV9 and TRBJ2-1, is DSGVTQTPKHLITATGQRVTLRCSPRSGDLSVYWYQQSLDQGLQFLIQYYNGEERAKGNILERFSAQQFPDLHSELNLSSLELGDSALYFCASSESGTNEQFFGPGTRLTVL.